One sample yielded the 32 T cell receptor beta chains listed below, sequenced in a study of read filtering for tumor transcriptome and immune sequencing (dated by TCRdb to the early 2020s). The data were produced on an Illumina HiSeq 4000. The Immunoverse kit was used to build TCR libraries from 400 to 500 ng RNA, with molecular barcoded adaptors covering alpha/delta and beta/gamma chains. TCRdb took the public reads, trimmed them with fastp at Q25, ran MiXCR for clone calling and kept in-frame beta chains. Each CDR3 protein appears once, grouped with its most common genes and DNA. A total of 100,000 to 150,000 distinct CDR3 sequences appear in this sample, over 10% of them only once. About 11% of the sample comes from the top ten. The sequenced sample consisted of a population of CD138-negative cells sorted from bone marrow. Explained via the paper, the cell subset or site label denotes: bone marrow mononuclear cells depleted of CD138+ plasma/myeloma cells by negative magnetic selection. These receptors were obtained from a donor aged 40 or older with multiple myeloma.

This clonotype was recorded many times. The rearrangement uses TRBV21-1 and TRBJ2-1; the DNA was not compared with TRBD2, the D call given in the table. TRBV21-1 has pseudogene status. CDR3 length equals 17 residues. For the CDR3, the DNA is TGTGCCAGCAGCAAAGATGGGAGGGGTGGGCCGTGGAATGAGCAGTTCTTC. Amino acids: CASSKDGRGGPWNEQFF.

With regard to this clonotype: It may be a read error: a sequence one base away is much more abundant. J is TRBJ2-1 and V is TRBV29-1, with D perhaps being TRBD1 or TRBD2 (5 bases each). Germline V gene data show CDR1 as SQVTM and CDR2 as ANQGSEA. The CDR3 extends over 14 amino acids. This chain's CDR3 is CTADPGQGRNEQFF. As DNA, the CDR3 is TGCACCGCGGACCCGGGGCAAGGACGCAATGAGCAGTTCTTC.

In the case of this clonotype: A much larger clonotype is one base distant, so this may be a read error. The chain has TRBV20-1 and TRBJ2-7, with a tentative D call TRBD2 (6 bases). Germline loops: CDR1 DFQATT, CDR2 SNEGSKA (reference sequence). The CDR3 runs 13 residues. The CDR3 loop reads CSARATSFHEQCF. The CDR3 coding sequence is TGCAGTGCTAGAGCTACTAGCTTCCACGAGCAGTGCTTC.

Ten or more counts support this clonotype. This sequence joins TRBV18 and TRBJ1-5; 7 bases agree with TRBD1. The V gene end was trimmed by 1 base and the J gene end by 1 base; junction bases not matched to a gene: 10. This CDR3 has 18 residues. Germline-derived CDR1 and CDR2 are KGHSH and LQKENI. CDR3 sequence reads: CASSPLRGGTASNQPQHF. CDR3 in DNA: TGTGCCAGCTCACCACTCAGGGGGGGTACGGCGAGCAATCAGCCCCAGCATTTT.

This clonotype has at least ten counts. The chain combines TRBV7-2 with TRBJ1-1, with D possibly matching TRBD1 (6 bases). Looked up from germline, CDR1 is SGHTA and CDR2 is FQGNSA. This CDR3 region has 16 residues. V was pared by 4 bases and J by 1 base, with 16 bases between. CDR3 residues: CASSSLVGAPNTEAFF. CDR3 in DNA: TGTGCCAGCAGCTCCCTAGTGGGGGCCCCGAACACTGAAGCTTTCTTT.

As to this clonotype: The junction shows a germline mismatch at one end, possibly a read error. The CDR3 DNA reads as TGCGCCAGCAGCTTCGCCCTAGCGGGGGCTGTCGGCCAAGAGGCCCAGTACTTC. This translates into CASSFALAGAVGQEAQYF. V gene TRBV5-1 combines with J gene TRBJ2-5; 10 nucleotides match TRBD2. Germline-derived CDR1 and CDR2 are SGHRS and YFSETQ. This CDR3 contains 18 residues.

In its sample, this clonotype was seen many times. V and J are TRBV12-3 or TRBV12-4 and TRBJ1-1; 7 bases line up with TRBD1. V gave up 10 bases and J gave up 1 base; unmatched junction bases: 6. The CDR3 totals 13 residues. CDR3 loop: CATRQGRNTEAFF. CDR3 in DNA: TGTGCCACCAGACAGGGAAGGAACACTGAAGCTTTCTTT.

The chain is built from TRBV6-6 and TRBJ2-1, with D uncertain. V dropped 7 bases and J dropped 5 bases, with 15 bases sitting between them. This CDR3 spans 14 amino acids. Looked up from germline, CDR1 is MNHNY and CDR2 is SVGAGI (reference sequence). CDR3 DNA sequence: TGTGCCAGCACCTCGAGTCGGAACAACAATGAGCAGTTCTTC. This gives the protein CASTSSRNNNEQFF.

Ten or more counts support this clonotype. V is TRBV14 and J is TRBJ2-5; D possibly matches TRBD1 or TRBD2 (5 bases each). CDR3 length: 16 amino acids. Deletions cut 1 base from V and 5 bases from J, with 17 bases between. Germline CDR1 and CDR2: SGHDN and FVKESK. DNA for the CDR3: TGTGCCAGCAGCCAAGGACGGGGCAGCCGTTTTGAGACCCAGTACTTC. Translation: CASSQGRGSRFETQYF.

At least ten counts were recorded for this clonotype. CDR3 in amino acids: CSVSTGGGQETQYF. CDR3 DNA sequence: TGCAGCGTTAGCACAGGGGGTGGGCAAGAGACCCAGTACTTC. This chain connects TRBV29-1 to TRBJ2-5; TRBD1 matches at 8 bases. V lost 5 bases and J lost 2; bases outside the gene matches: 7. CDR1 and CDR2 (germline): SQVTM, ANQGSEA. The CDR3 contains 14 residues.

This clonotype was counted ten times or more. V gene TRBV29-1 combines with J gene TRBJ2-2, with 8 bases matching TRBD1. The germline CDR1 and CDR2 sequences are SQVTM and ANQGSEA. There are 19 residues in the CDR3. Trimming cost V 6 bases and J 4 bases; bases outside gene matches: 22. CDR3 bases: TGCAGCGTGGGCTCGAGAGGCGTCAGGGGGCCCGGGGGCACCGGGGAGCTGTTTTTT. Protein product: CSVGSRGVRGPGGTGELFF.

The sample holds a few counts of this clonotype. The chain couples TRBV7-9 to TRBJ2-1, with 9 bases that match TRBD2. The CDR3 totals 17 residues. V dropped 6 bases and J dropped 1; count of bases not matched to a gene: 10. Germline V gene data show CDR1 as SEHNR and CDR2 as FQNEAQ (reference sequence). Written as DNA, the CDR3 is TGTGCCAGCAGTTCTAGTGGTAGCGGGAGATCCTACAATGAGCAGTTCTTC. It translates to CASSSSGSGRSYNEQFF.

This clonotype was seen at least ten times. The genes are TRBV7-9 and TRBJ1-1; a possible D gene is TRBD1 (6 bases). CDR1 and CDR2 (germline): SEHNR, FQNEAQ (reference sequence). There are 15 residues in the CDR3. The V end was cut by 5 bases, the J end by 5 bases, with 18 bases between. The CDR3 loop reads CASSPLSGRGTEAFF. The CDR3 DNA reads as TGTGCCAGCAGCCCTCTTTCAGGGAGGGGGACTGAAGCTTTCTTT.

This clonotype was observed at least ten times. CDR3 in DNA: TGCAGTGCAGCAACTAGCGGGAATGACGAGCAGTACTTC. It specifies CSAATSGNDEQYF. The genes are TRBV20-1 and TRBJ2-7; 10 bases are shared with TRBD2. V dropped 6 bases and J dropped 5; count of bases not matched to a gene: 7. The CDR3 is 13 residues long. CDR1 DFQATT and CDR2 SNEGSKA come from the germline V gene (reference sequence).

Comments on this clonotype: At one end the junction does not follow the germline gene, possibly because of a read error. The genes are TRBV6-5 and TRBJ1-1; TRBD1 matches 8 bases. The germline gives CDR1 MNHEY, CDR2 SVGAGI. The CDR3 is made up of 15 amino acids. CDR3 residues: CTSSYRQGRNTEAFF. CDR3 nucleotides: TGTACCAGCAGTTACAGACAGGGGAGGAACACTGAAGCTTTCTTT.

The chain couples TRBV9 to TRBJ2-1; 10 nucleotides match TRBD2. The CDR3 extends over 15 amino acids. From germline, CDR1 is SGDLS and CDR2 YYNGEE. Trimming at V came to 6 bases and at J to 4 bases, leaving 7 bases not matched to a gene. CDR3 DNA sequence: TGTGCCAGCAATCTAGCGGGAGCCTCATACAATGAGCAGTTCTTC. Protein sequence: CASNLAGASYNEQFF.

This clonotype was seen repeatedly, ten times or more. The CDR3 reads CASSSLRTGGREQFF. For the CDR3, the DNA is TGTGCCAGCAGTTCCCTAAGGACGGGAGGGAGGGAGCAGTTCTTC. This chain connects TRBV12-3 or TRBV12-4 to TRBJ2-1; 8 bases are a match to TRBD2. V shed 4 bases, J shed 10 bases, and the junction held 12 bases outside the gene matches. The CDR3 contains 15 residues.

Ten or more counts support this clonotype. The chain couples TRBV9 to TRBJ2-3; D is perhaps TRBD2 (6 bases). Trimming cost V 0 bases and J 0 bases, with 11 bases left between them. CDR1 is SGDLS and CDR2 is YYNGEE in the germline V gene. There are 16 residues in the CDR3. The CDR3 protein is CASSVGGSGSTDTQYF. In nucleotides, the CDR3 is TGTGCCAGCAGCGTAGGAGGTAGCGGTAGCACAGATACGCAGTATTTT.

The rearrangement uses TRBV30 and TRBJ1-2; D remains ambiguous. Trimming cost V 0 bases and J 4 bases, with 9 bases left between them. CDR1 is GTSNPN and CDR2 is SVGIG in the germline V gene (reference sequence). The CDR3 loop spans 13 amino acids. CDR3 nucleotide sequence: TGTGCCTGGAGTGTACGACGTAGCTATGGCTACACCTTC. Its translation is CAWSVRRSYGYTF.

As concerns this clonotype: With a much larger clone just one base away, this may be a read error. This sequence joins TRBV10-3 and TRBJ2-7, with TRBD1 identical over 10 bases. V dropped 10 bases and J dropped 8; count of bases not matched to a gene: 14. The CDR3 totals 14 residues. Germline CDR1 and CDR2: ENHRY and SYGVKD. CDR3 coding DNA: TGTGCCACGGCTCCCGGGACAGGGGAGCCCAAGCAGTACTTC. It translates to CATAPGTGEPKQYF.

Ten or more counts support this clonotype. The rearrangement joins TRBV20-1 to TRBJ2-7; TRBD1 is a possible D gene (5 bases). This CDR3 contains 14 residues. Germline V gene lookup returns CDR1 DFQATT and CDR2 SNEGSKA (reference sequence). V lost 3 bases and J 3 bases, leaving 15 bases between the germline ends. The CDR3 bases are TGCAGTGCTAGCCGGACACCCGGCGGCTACGAGCAGTACTTC. Its protein is CSASRTPGGYEQYF.

This clonotype was recorded many times. The rearrangement uses TRBV20-1 and TRBJ2-7, with 10 positions matching TRBD2. CDR3 size: 15 residues. CDR1 and CDR2 (germline): DFQATT, SNEGSKA (reference sequence). With 3 bases clipped from V and 3 bases from J, the junction kept 8 bases outside the gene matches. DNA for the CDR3: TGCAGTGCTAGGGACGGGACTAGCGTTAACTACGAGCAGTACTTC. Protein sequence: CSARDGTSVNYEQYF.

This clonotype was observed many times. The chain is built from TRBV13 and TRBJ2-6; D is tentatively TRBD1 or TRBD2 (6 bases each). Deletions cut 5 bases from V and 2 bases from J, with 19 bases between. The CDR3 length is 18 residues. Germline V gene lookup returns CDR1 PRHDT and CDR2 FYEKMQ (reference sequence). The CDR3 loop is CASSPSRIGGAGANVLTF. The CDR3 bases are TGTGCCAGCAGCCCCTCCCGCATCGGGGGCGCTGGGGCCAACGTCCTGACTTTC.

This clonotype was recorded many times. CDR3 coding DNA: TGTGCCAGCAGCCAGGGCGGCCTTACTAGCGGGGCATCCTACGAGCAGTACTTC. It is translated as CASSQGGLTSGASYEQYF. V is TRBV4-2 and J is TRBJ2-7; 10 positions match TRBD2. The germline V gene has CDR1 LGHNA and CDR2 YNFKEQ. V lost 3 bases, J lost 1 base, and 12 bases stayed unmatched. CDR3 length: 18 residues.

This clonotype was observed at least ten times. The CDR3 DNA reads as TGCAGTGCTAGTCCCGGGGGCGATCAGCCCCAGCATTTT. It codes for CSASPGGDQPQHF. J is TRBJ1-5 and V is TRBV20-1; maybe TRBD1 (6 bases). The CDR3 spans 13 residues. CDR1 is DFQATT and CDR2 is SNEGSKA in the germline V gene (reference sequence). Trimming left V 3 bases short and J 5 bases short, with 11 bases between.

V usage is TRBV19 and J usage is TRBJ1-5; D is unresolved. The CDR3 is 18 amino acids. The V gene's germline CDR1 is LNHDA and CDR2 SQIVND (reference sequence). V lost 0 bases and J 4 bases, leaving 19 bases between the germline ends. The CDR3 bases are TGTGCCAGTAGTATAGATCCCCGAAAGGACTCGGTTAATCAGCCCCAGCATTTT. Its translation: CASSIDPRKDSVNQPQHF.

V is TRBV7-9 and J is TRBJ2-4; TRBD1 or TRBD2 may be the D gene (5 bases each). The CDR3 runs 14 residues. Germline V gene data show CDR1 as SEHNR and CDR2 as FQNEAQ (reference sequence). Trimming took 0 bases from V and 7 from J, leaving 10 bases between them. CDR3 sequence: CASSLAGAQNIQYF. The CDR3 DNA reads as TGTGCCAGCAGCTTAGCCGGGGCTCAGAACATTCAGTACTTC.

Regarding this clonotype: A much larger clone is a single base away; this may be a read error. The chain has TRBV11-3 and TRBJ2-1; D not certain. Germline assignment: CDR1 SGHNT and CDR2 YENEEA. The length of the CDR3 is 13 residues. The CDR3 reads CASSLARNNAQFF. As DNA, the CDR3 is TGTGCCAGCAGCTTAGCACGGAACAATGCGCAGTTCTTC.

This clonotype was recorded many times. The genes are TRBV9 and TRBJ2-2; D not certain. Trimming left V 0 bases short and J 3 bases short, with 3 bases between. The CDR3 covers 13 residues. The germline gives CDR1 SGDLS, CDR2 YYNGEE. The DNA for the CDR3 is TGTGCCAGCAGCGTAGGGGACACCGGGGAGCTGTTTTTT. It yields the protein CASSVGDTGELFF.

On this clonotype itself: A much more abundant neighbour one base away suggests this may be a read error. The gene calls are TRBV20-1 and TRBJ1-5; TRBD1 is a possible D gene (5 bases). From germline, CDR1 is DFQATT and CDR2 SNEGSKA (reference sequence). V lost 3 bases, J lost 6 bases, and 18 bases lay in between. The CDR3 loop spans 15 amino acids. The DNA for the CDR3 is TGCAGTGCTAGTTCGGCGGACATGGTTGGTCAGCCCCAGCATTTT. Its translation: CSASSADMVGQPQHF.

In this sample, this clonotype turned up many times. The chain has TRBV25-1 and TRBJ1-1; D gene ambiguous. Deletions cut 6 bases from V and 3 bases from J, with 20 bases between. CDR3 length equals 16 residues. Germline loops: CDR1 MGHDK, CDR2 SYGVNS. CDR3 residues: CASRPVLGSGDTEAFF. The CDR3 region has the DNA TGTGCCAGCAGGCCTGTGTTGGGGAGTGGAGACACTGAAGCTTTCTTT.

CDR3 sequence reads: CASSLAGPETQYF. The CDR3 DNA follows: TGTGCCAGCAGCTTGGCTGGTCCAGAGACCCAGTACTTC. The chain carries TRBV5-4 and TRBJ2-5; D uncertain. Trimming removed 0 bases at V and 4 bases at J, with 7 bases between. CDR1 is SGHNT, CDR2 YYREEE, per germline (reference sequence). The CDR3 has 13 amino acids.